This T cell receptor beta chain was sequenced during a study of T cells in Graves' hyperthyroidism and ophthalmopathy. RNA transcripts served as the template for amplifying TCR beta CDR3 regions. The primer set for the first-round RT-PCR of the TCR CDR3 was HTBI. TCRdb called the multiplex PCR reads again in MiXCR, with one record for every CDR3 protein. Of around 600,000 distinct CDR3 sequences listed, approximately 15% were seen once; the top ten hold about 7%. Sequences were obtained from blood. The sequence derives from a woman aged 25-40 years with Graves' hyperthyroidism.

The CDR3 region is CASSATSGNTGELFF. Here the CDR3 DNA reads TGTGCCAGCAGTGCTACTAGCGGCAACACCGGGGAGCTGTTTTTT. The V call is TRBV27, the J call TRBJ2-2, with 8 bases identical to TRBD2. Losses at the gene ends were 5 bases for V and 2 bases for J; bases not matched to a gene: 4. Germline V lookup: CDR1 MNHEY, CDR2 SMNVEV (reference sequence). The CDR3 covers 15 residues.